This TCR beta chain was recovered during a study of blood T cells in healthy people across ages. Broader study findings: Unsorted PBMCs blocked a conclusive comparison of naive and antigen-experienced cells.

Next came a second PCR, run for roughly 6 to 11 cycles, which used a sample-barcoded 5' primer along with a J-beta primer mix. Each CDR3 protein gets one entry after TCRdb re-called the 5' RACE reads with MiXCR. The sample has about 680,000 distinct CDR3 sequences; more than 40% are singletons. The authors extracted at least 6 micrograms of total RNA per sample. This clonotype was counted only a few times. The antigen is undetermined. Germline V gene data show CDR1 as MDHEN and CDR2 as SYDVKM. The V gene end was trimmed by 6 bases and the J gene end by 8 bases; junction bases not matched to a gene: 7. The CDR3 spans 13 residues.

Sample: blood. The clonotype comes from a woman in her fifties or sixties in good health. This chain joins TRBV28 and TRBJ2-1; 7 positions agree with TRBD2. This CDR3 reads CASSLGLVDEQFF. The CDR3 region has the DNA TGTGCCAGCAGCCTCGGACTAGTCGATGAGCAGTTCTTC.